This paragraph covers one T cell receptor (beta chain) sequence. Time point specified: after dendritic cell vaccination, including at tumor progression/relapse. CDR3 length equals 14 residues. The V gene's germline CDR1 is SGHRS and CDR2 YFSETQ. The germline V and J ends were trimmed by 5 bases and 6 bases, with 18 bases remaining between them. This record belongs to a study of glioma-infiltrating T cells after dendritic cell vaccination. Study-wide background: Glioblastoma patients came from Phase I and II dendritic cell vaccination trials.

Measured with immunoSEQ multiplex PCR; TCRdb has only the in-frame clones, and not every one. The sample records some 99,000 clones, 80% being singletons. The specimen was blood, collected after dendritic cell vaccination. The clonotype originates from a human donor with glioblastoma. V usage is TRBV5-1 and J usage is TRBJ2-7; perhaps TRBD1 as D (6 bases). CDR3 DNA: TGCGCCAGCAGAACGGGACAAATCGGCTCCGAGCAGTACTTC. This encodes CASRTGQIGSEQYF.